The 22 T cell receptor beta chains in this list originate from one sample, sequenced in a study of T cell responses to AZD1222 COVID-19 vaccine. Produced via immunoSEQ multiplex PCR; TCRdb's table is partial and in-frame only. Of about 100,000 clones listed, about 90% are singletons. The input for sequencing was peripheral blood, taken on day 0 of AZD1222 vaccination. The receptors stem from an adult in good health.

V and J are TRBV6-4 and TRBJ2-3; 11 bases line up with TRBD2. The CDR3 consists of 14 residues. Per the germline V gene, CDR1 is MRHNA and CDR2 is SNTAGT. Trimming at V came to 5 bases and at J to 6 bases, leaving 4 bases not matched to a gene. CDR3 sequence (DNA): TGTGCCAGCAGTACTAGCGGGAGTGGGGATACGCAGTATTTT. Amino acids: CASSTSGSGDTQYF.

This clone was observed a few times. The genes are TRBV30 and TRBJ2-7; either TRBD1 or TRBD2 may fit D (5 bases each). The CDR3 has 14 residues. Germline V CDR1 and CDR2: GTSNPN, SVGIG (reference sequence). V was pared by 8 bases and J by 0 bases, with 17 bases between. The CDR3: CARTGTDTSYEQYF. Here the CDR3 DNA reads TGTGCCCGGACCGGGACGGATACCTCCTACGAGCAGTACTTC.

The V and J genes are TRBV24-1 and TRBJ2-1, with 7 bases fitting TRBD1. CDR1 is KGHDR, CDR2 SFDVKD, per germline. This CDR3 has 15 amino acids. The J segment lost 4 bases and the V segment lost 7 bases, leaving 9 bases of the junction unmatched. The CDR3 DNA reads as TGTGCCACCAGCCCGGGACAGACGGGGTACAATGAGCAGTTCTTC. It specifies CATSPGQTGYNEQFF.

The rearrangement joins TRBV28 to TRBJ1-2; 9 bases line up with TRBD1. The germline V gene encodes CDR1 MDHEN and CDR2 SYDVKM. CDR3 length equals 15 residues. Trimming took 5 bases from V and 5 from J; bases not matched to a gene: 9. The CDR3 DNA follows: TGTGCCAGCAGTCCCAACAGGGGGCGCTTATATGGCTACACCTTC. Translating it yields CASSPNRGRLYGYTF.

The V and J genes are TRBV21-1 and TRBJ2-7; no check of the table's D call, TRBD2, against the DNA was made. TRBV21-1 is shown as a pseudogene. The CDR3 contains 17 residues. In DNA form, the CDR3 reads TGTGCCAGCAGCAAACCCCCACTAGCGAATGACTCCTACGAGCAGTACTTC. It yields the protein CASSKPPLANDSYEQYF.

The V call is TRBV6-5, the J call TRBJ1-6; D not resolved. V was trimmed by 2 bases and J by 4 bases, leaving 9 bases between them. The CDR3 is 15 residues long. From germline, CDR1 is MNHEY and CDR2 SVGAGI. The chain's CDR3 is CASSYDGSYNSPLHF. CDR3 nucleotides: TGTGCCAGCAGTTACGATGGCAGTTATAATTCACCCCTCCACTTT.

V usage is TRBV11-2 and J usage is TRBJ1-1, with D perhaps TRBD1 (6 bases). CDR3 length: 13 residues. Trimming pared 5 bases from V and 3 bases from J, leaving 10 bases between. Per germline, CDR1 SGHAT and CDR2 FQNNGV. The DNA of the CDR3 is TGTGCCAGCAGCCAAAACAGGGACACTGAAGCTTTCTTT. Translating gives CASSQNRDTEAFF.

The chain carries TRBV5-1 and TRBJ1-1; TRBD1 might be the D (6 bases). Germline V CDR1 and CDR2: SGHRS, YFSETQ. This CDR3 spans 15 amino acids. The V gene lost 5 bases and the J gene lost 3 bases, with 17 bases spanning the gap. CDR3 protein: CASRRDNLFYTEAFF. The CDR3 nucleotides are TGCGCCAGCAGACGGGACAACCTCTTTTACACTGAAGCTTTCTTT.

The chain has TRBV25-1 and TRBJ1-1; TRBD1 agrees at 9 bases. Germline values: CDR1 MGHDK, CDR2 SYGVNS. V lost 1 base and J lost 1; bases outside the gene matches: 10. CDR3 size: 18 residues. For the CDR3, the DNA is TGTGCCAGCAGTGAATCTATGACGGGACAGGGACCGAACACTGAAGCTTTCTTT. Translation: CASSESMTGQGPNTEAFF.

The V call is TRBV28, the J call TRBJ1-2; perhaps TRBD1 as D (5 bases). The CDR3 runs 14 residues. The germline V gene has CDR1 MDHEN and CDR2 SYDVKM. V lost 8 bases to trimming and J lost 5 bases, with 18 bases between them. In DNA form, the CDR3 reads TGTGCCAGCTCCGTCTATCAGGGAGTGTATGGCTACACCTTC. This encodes CASSVYQGVYGYTF.

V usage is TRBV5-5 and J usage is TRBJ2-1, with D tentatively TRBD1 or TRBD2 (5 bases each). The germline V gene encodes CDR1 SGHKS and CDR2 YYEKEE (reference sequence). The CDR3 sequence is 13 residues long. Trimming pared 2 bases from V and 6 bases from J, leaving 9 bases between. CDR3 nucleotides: TGTGCCAGCAGCTTTGGGGGAAGCAATGAGCAGTTCTTC. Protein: CASSFGGSNEQFF.

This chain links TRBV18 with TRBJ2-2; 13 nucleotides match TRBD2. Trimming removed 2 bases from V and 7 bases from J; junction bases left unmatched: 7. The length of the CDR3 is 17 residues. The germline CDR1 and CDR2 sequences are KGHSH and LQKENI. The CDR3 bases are TGTGCCAGCTCACCAGGACTAGCGGGAGTTGATTTCGGGGAGCTGTTTTTT. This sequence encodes CASSPGLAGVDFGELFF. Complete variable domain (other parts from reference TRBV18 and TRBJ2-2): NAGVMQNPRHLVRRRGQEARLRCSPMKGHSHVYWYRQLPEEGLKFMVYLQKENIIDESGMPKERFSAEFPKEGPSILRIQQVVRGDSAAYFCASSPGLAGVDFGELFFGEGSRLTVL.

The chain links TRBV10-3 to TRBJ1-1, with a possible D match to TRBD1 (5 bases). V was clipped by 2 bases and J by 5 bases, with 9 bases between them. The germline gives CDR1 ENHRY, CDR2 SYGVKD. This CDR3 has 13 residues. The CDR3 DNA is TGTGCCATCAGTGAGGGGGGAGGGACTGAAGCTTTCTTT. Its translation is CAISEGGGTEAFF.

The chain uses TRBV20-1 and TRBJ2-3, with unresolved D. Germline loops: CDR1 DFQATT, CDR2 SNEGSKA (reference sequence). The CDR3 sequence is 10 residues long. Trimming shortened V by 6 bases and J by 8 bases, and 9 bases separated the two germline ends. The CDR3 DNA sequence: TGCAGTGCGCCCCTCCGTACGCAGTATTTT. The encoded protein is CSAPLRTQYF.

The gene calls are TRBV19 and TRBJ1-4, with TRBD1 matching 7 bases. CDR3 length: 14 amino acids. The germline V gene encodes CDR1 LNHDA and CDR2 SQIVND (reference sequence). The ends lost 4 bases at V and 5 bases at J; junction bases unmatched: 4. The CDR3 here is CASSKGQQNEKLFF. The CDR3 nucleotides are TGTGCCAGTAGTAAGGGACAGCAAAATGAAAAACTGTTTTTT.

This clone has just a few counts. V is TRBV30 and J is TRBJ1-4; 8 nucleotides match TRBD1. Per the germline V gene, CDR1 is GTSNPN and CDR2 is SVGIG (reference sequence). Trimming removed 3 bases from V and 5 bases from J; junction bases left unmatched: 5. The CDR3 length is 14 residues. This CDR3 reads CAWSDTGGNEKLFF. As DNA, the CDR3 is TGTGCCTGGAGCGATACAGGGGGGAATGAAAAACTGTTTTTT. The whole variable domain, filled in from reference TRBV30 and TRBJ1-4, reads SQTIHQWPATLVQPVGSPLSLECTVEGTSNPNLYWYRQAAGRGLQLLFYSVGIGQISSEVPQNLSASRPQDRQFILSSKKLLLSDSGFYLCAWSDTGGNEKLFFGSGTQLSVL.

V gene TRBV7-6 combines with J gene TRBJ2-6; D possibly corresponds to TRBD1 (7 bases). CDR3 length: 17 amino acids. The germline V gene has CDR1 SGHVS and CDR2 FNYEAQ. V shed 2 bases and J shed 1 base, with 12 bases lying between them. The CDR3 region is CASSLSSGGSGANVLTF. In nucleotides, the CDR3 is TGTGCCAGCAGCTTAAGTTCAGGGGGGTCTGGGGCCAACGTCCTGACTTTC.

CDR3 nucleotides: TGTGCCAGCAGCAAACGGGCAGGGCAGGGCAGTTTCCAGCAGTACTTC. This codes for CASSKRAGQGSFQQYF. V and J are TRBV21-1 and TRBJ2-7; the table's D gene call, TRBD1, was not cross checked with the DNA. TRBV21-1 constitutes a pseudogene. The CDR3 runs to 16 residues.

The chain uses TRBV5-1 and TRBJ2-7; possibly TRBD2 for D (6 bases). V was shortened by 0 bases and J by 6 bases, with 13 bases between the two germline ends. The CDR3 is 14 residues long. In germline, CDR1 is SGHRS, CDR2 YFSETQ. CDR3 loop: CASSLVSSEGEQYF. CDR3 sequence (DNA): TGCGCCAGCAGCTTGGTGTCTAGCGAGGGCGAGCAGTACTTC.

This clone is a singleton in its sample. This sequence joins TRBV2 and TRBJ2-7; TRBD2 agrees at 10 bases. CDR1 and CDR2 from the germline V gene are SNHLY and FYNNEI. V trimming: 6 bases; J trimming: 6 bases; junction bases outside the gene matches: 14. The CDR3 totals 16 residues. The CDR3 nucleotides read TGTGCCAGCAGAGAGTTCATTCTAGCGGGAGCGGGCGAGCAGTACTTC. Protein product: CASREFILAGAGEQYF.

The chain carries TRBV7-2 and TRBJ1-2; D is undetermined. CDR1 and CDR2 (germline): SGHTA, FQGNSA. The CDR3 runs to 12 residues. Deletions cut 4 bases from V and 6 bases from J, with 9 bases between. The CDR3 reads CASSSYGDGYTF. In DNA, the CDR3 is TGTGCCAGCAGCTCATACGGGGATGGCTACACCTTC. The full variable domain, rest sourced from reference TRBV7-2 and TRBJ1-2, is GAGVSQSPSNKVTEKGKDVELRCDPISGHTALYWYRQSLGQGLEFLIYFQGNSAPDKSGLPSDRFSAERTGGSVSTLTIQRTQQEDSAVYLCASSSYGDGYTFGSGTRLTVV.

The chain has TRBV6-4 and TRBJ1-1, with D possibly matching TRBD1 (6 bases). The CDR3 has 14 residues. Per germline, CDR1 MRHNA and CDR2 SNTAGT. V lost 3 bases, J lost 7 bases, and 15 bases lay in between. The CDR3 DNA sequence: TGTGCCAGCAGTGAATATTGGGGGGCAGGTGAAGCTTTCTTT. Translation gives CASSEYWGAGEAFF.